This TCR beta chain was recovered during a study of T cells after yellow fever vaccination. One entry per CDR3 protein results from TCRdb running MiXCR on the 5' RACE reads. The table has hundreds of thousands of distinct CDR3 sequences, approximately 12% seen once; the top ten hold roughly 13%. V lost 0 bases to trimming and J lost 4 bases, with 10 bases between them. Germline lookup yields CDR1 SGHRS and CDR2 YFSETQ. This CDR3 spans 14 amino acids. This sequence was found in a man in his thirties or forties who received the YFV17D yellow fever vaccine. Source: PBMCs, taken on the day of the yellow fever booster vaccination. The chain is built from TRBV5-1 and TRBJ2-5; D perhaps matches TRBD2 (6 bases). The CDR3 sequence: CASSLALEGETQYF. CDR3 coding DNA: TGCGCCAGCAGCTTGGCATTGGAGGGAGAGACCCAGTACTTC.